This TCR beta chain was captured by sequencing in a study of beta chain features in type 1 diabetes. The study reverse transcribed the entire isolated RNA, so it sequenced expressed TCRB transcripts. Here immunoSEQ multiplex PCR was the method, and the copy in TCRdb shows in-frame clones only, minus some. This sample has 250,000 to 350,000 clones, with approximately 14% found just once. In its sample, this clone was seen a few times. Its antigen is undetermined. In germline, CDR1 is MDHEN, CDR2 SYDVKM. The CDR3 totals 12 residues. Trimming took 2 bases from V and 7 from J, leaving 9 bases between them. Notes on the study in general: Within each of all four CD4+ subsets, Type 1 diabetes patients had TCRB CDR3s that were moderately but significantly shorter.

The sequencing sample was made of naive CD4+ T cells from blood. The chain has TRBV28 and TRBJ2-7, with D perhaps matching TRBD1 (5 bases). This clonotype originated in a man aged 25-40 years with type 1 diabetes. The CDR3 here is CASSLKGWEQYF. CDR3 nucleotides: TGTGCCAGCAGTTTAAAGGGGTGGGAGCAGTACTTC.